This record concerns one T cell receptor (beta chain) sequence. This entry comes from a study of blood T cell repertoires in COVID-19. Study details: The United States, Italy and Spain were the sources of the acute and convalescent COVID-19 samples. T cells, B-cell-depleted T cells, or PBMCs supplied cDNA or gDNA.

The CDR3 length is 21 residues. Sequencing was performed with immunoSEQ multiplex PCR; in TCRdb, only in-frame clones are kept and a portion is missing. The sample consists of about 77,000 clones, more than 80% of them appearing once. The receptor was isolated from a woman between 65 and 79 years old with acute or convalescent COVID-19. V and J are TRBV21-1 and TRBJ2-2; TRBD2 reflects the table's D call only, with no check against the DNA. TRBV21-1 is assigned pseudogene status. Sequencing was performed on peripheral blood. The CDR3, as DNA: TGTGCCAGCAGCCCCGGGAGGTGTCGGGGGGGCCCTTGTCTTTTCACCGGGGAGCTGTTTTTT. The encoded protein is CASSPGRCRGGPCLFTGELFF.